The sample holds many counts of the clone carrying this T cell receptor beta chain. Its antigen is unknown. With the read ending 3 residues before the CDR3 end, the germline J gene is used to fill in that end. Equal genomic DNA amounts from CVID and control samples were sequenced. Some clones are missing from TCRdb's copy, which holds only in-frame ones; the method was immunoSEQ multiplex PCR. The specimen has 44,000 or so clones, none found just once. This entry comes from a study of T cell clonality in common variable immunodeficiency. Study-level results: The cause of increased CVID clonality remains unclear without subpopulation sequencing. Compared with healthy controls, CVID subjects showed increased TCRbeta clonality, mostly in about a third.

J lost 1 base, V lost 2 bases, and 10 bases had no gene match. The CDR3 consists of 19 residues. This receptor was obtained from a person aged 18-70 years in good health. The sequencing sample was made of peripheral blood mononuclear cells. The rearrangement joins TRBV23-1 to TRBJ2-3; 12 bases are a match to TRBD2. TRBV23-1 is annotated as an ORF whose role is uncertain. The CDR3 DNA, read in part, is TGCGCCAGCAGTCAAATCCCGACTAGCGGGGGTTGGGGCACAGATACG. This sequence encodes CASSQIPTSGGWGTDT. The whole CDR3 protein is CASSQIPTSGGWGTDTQYF.